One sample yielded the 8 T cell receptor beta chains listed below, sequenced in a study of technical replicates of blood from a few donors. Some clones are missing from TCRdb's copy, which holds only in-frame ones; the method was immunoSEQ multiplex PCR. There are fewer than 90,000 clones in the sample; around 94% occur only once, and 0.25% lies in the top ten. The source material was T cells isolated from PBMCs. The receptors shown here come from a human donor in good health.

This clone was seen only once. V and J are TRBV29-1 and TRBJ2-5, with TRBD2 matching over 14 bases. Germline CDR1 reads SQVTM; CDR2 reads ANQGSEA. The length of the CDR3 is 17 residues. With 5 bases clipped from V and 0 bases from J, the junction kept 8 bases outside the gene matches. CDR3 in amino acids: CSVKGLAGVGYQETQYF. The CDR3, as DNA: TGCAGCGTTAAGGGACTAGCGGGAGTGGGGTACCAAGAGACCCAGTACTTC.

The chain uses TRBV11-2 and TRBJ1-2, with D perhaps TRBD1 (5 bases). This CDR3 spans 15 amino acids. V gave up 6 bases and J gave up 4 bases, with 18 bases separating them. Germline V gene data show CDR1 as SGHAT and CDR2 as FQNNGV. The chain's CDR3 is CASRPPGGQVYGYTF. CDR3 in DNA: TGTGCCAGCAGGCCACCCGGCGGACAAGTCTATGGCTACACCTTC. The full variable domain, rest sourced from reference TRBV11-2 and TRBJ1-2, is EAGVAQSPRYKIIEKRQSVAFWCNPISGHATLYWYQQILGQGPKLLIQFQNNGVVDDSQLPKDRFSAERLKGVDSTLKIQPAKLEDSAVYLCASRPPGGQVYGYTFGSGTRLTVV.

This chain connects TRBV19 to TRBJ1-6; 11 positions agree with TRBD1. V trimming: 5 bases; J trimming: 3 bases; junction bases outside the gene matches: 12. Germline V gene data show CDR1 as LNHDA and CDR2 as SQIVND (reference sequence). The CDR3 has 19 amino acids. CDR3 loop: CASSLRGQGDIFYNSPLHF. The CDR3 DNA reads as TGTGCCAGTAGTCTCCGGGGACAGGGGGATATTTTCTATAATTCACCCCTCCACTTT.

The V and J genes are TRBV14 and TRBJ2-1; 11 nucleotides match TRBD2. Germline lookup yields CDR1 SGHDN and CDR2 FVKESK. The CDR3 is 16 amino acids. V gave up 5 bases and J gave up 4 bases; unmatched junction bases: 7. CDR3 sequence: CASSSYGTSGYNEQFF. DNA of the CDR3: TGTGCCAGCAGCTCCTATGGGACTAGCGGTTACAATGAGCAGTTCTTC.

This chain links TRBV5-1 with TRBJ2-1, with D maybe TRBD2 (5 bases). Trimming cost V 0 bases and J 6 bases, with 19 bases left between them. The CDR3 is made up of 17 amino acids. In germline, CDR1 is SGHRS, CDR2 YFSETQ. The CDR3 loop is CASSLAQLGSGTNEQFF. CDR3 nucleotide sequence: TGCGCCAGCAGCTTGGCCCAGTTGGGTTCGGGAACCAATGAGCAGTTCTTC.

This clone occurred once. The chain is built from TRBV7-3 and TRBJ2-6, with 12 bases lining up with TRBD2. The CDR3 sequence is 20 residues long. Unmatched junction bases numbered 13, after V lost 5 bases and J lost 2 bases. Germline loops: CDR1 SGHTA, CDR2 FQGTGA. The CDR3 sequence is CASSRRLAGDMGPGANVLTF. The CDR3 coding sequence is TGTGCCAGCAGCCGCCGACTAGCGGGGGATATGGGCCCTGGGGCCAACGTCCTGACTTTC. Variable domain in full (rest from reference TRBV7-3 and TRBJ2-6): GAGVSQTPSNKVTEKGKYVELRCDPISGHTALYWYRQSLGQGPEFLIYFQGTGAADDSGLPNDRFFAVRPEGSVSTLKIQRTERGDSAVYLCASSRRLAGDMGPGANVLTFGAGSRLTVL.

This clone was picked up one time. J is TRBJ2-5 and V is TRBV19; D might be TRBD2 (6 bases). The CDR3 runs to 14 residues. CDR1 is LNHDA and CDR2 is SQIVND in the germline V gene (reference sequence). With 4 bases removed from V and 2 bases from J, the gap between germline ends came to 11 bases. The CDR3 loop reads CASSTPRDQETQYF. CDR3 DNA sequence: TGTGCCAGTAGTACGCCGCGGGATCAAGAGACCCAGTACTTC.

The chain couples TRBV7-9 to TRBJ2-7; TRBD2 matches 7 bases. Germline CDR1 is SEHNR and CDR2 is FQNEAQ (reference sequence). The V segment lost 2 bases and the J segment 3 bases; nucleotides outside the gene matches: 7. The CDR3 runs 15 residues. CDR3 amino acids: CASSLHGGTGYEQYF. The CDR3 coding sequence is TGTGCCAGCAGCTTACACGGGGGGACCGGCTACGAGCAGTACTTC.